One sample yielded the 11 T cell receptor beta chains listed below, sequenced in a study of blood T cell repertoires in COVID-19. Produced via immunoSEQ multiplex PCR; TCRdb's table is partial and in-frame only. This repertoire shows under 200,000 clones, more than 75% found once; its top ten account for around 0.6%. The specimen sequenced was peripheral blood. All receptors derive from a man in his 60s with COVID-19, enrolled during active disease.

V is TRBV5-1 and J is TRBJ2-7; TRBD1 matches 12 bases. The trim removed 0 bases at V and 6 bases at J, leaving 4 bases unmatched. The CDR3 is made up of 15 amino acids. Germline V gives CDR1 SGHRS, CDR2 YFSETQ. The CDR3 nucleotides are TGCGCCAGCAGCTTGGAGGGACAGGGGGCGGGCGAGCAGTACTTC. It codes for CASSLEGQGAGEQYF.

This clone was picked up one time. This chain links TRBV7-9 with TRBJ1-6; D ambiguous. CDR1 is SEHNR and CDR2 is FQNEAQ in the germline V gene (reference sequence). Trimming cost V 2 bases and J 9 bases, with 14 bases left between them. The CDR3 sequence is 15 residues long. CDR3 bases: TGTGCCAGCAGCTTATTCGGAACAGACACTTCACCCCTCCACTTT. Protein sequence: CASSLFGTDTSPLHF. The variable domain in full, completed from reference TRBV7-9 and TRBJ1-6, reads DTGVSQNPRHKITKRGQNVTFRCDPISEHNRLYWYRQTLGQGPEFLTYFQNEAQLEKSRLLSDRFSAERPKGSFSTLEIQRTEQGDSAMYLCASSLFGTDTSPLHFGNGTRLTVT.

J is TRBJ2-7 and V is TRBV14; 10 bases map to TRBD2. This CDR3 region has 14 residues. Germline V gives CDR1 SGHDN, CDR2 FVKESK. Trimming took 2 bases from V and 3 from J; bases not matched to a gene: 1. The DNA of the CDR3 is TGTGCCAGCAGCCAACTAGCGGGAGTCTACGAGCAGTACTTC. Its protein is CASSQLAGVYEQYF.

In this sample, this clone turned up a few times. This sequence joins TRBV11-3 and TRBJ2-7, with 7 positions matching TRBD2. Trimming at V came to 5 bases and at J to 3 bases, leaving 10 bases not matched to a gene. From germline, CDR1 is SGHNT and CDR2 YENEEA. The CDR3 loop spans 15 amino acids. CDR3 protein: CASSAVERGVYEQYF. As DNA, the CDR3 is TGTGCCAGCAGCGCCGTAGAGCGGGGTGTCTACGAGCAGTACTTC.

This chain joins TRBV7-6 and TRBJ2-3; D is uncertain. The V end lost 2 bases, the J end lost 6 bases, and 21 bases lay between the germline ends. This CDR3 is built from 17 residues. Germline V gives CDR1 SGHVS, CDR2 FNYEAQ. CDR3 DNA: TGTGCCAGCAGCTTATTAGGTAGCAGCGCCGTAGGTGATACGCAGTATTTT. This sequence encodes CASSLLGSSAVGDTQYF.

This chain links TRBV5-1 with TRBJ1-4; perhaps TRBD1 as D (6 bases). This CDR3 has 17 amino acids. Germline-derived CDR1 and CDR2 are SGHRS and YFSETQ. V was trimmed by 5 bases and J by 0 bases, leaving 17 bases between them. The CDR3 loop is CASSPGQYSSTNEKLFF. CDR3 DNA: TGCGCCAGCAGTCCAGGACAGTACTCCTCAACTAATGAAAAACTGTTTTTT.

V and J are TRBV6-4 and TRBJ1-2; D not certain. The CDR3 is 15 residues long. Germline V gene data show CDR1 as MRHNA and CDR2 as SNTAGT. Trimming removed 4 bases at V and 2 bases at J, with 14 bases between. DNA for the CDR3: TGTGCCAGCAGTGTAGAGGTTGGCGGGAACTATGGCTACACCTTC. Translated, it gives CASSVEVGGNYGYTF.

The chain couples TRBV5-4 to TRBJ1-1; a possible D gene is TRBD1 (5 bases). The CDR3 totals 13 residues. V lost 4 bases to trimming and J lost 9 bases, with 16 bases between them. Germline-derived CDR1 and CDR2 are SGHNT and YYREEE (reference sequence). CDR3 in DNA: TGTGCCAGCAGCCCCGTGGAGGGGCAAAAAGCTTTCTTT. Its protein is CASSPVEGQKAFF.

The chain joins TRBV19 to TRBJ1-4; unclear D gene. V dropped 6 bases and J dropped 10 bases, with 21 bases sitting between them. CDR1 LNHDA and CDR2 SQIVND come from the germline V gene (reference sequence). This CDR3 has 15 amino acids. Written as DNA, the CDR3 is TGTGCCAGTAGCCCGCCCTACAGTGGGGAGGTAAAACTGTTTTTT. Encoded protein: CASSPPYSGEVKLFF.

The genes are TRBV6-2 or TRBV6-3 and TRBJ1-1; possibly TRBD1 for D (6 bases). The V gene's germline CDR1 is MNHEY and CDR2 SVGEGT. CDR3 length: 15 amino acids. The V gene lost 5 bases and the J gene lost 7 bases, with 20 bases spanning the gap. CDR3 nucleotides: TGTGCCAGCAGTCGGGGAGGGGGTTCAGTGGTTGAAGCTTTCTTT. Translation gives CASSRGGGSVVEAFF.

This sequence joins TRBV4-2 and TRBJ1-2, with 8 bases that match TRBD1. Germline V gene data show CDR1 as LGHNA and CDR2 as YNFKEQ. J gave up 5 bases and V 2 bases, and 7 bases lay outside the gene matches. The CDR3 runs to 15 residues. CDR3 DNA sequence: TGTGCCAGCAGCCAAAGGGGACAGGACCTATATGGCTACACCTTC. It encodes CASSQRGQDLYGYTF.